This T cell receptor (beta chain) was sequenced during a study of blood T cell repertoires in COVID-19 (dated by TCRdb to the early 2020s). At the level of the whole study: Samples covering the acute and convalescent phases of COVID-19 were provided by collaborators in the United States, Italy and Spain. The samples were drawn from the first 160 participants of the ongoing ImmuneRACE study and from 950 to 1,500 subjects provided by 6 global collaborators. Sample metadata almost always included a de-identified subject ID, COVID-19 status, age in years and sex. Deeply sampled blood TCRbeta repertoires from subjects exposed to, actively infected with, or recovered from COVID-19 were included in the dataset. The prospective study material was composed of cDNA or gDNA derived from T cells, B-cell-depleted T cells, or PBMCs. Where available, HLA class I and class II types were obtained from metadata supplied by the sample provider rather than from assay-based typing. The repertoires were released in a freely available public database meant as a resource for research on the immune response to SARS-CoV-2.

The immunoSEQ Assay, a bias-controlled multiplex PCR, was used to amplify TCRbeta CDR3 regions from genomic DNA. The authors' analysis ran thus. The number of nucleated cells in each sample was estimated from the amplification of reference gene primers within the assay. Sequence reads were collapsed and filtered to measure the absolute abundance of every unique TCRbeta CDR3 rearrangement. For each sample, productive Simpson clonality was calculated as the square root of Simpson's diversity index across productive rearrangements. This is the immuneACCESS table as TCRdb keeps it, with only in-frame sequences that have V and J called. A part of the clones is gone; compared with another copy, unresolved V genes explain less than half, and the rest is unexplained. V and J calls and clone size are given by that table; D and trimming were obtained from the DNA. Present in this sample are 70,000 or so clones, more than 60% of which were seen just once. The ten largest account for around 23% of the sample.

As to this clone: The target of this receptor is not known. One base away there is no much larger clone; base qualities are not given.

Based on the germline V gene (reference sequence), the CDR1 and CDR2 sequences are LNHDA and SQIVND. From the cysteine up to the phenylalanine, the CDR3 has a length of 14 residues. Only CDR3 DNA is held: 42 bases, read in frame from base 1. Clipping removes 6 bases from V and 6 bases from J, with 8 as the unmatched junction base count. Findings and caveats that apply to the study as a whole: How much clinical and demographic metadata was included differed by source and by participant, and the metadata was provided uncurated.

Whole blood was collected in K2EDTA tubes by collaborating institutions according to the institutions' own protocols. Collaborator samples were shipped for TCRbeta analysis as frozen whole blood, isolated PBMCs, or DNA extracted from either sample type. The rearrangement combines TRBV19 with TRBJ2-7, with TRBD1 matching 10 junction bases. The clonotype was recovered from a human donor in a cohort sampled during active COVID-19. The sequenced sample consisted of peripheral blood. CDR3 loop: CASSRGTGDREQYF. The sequenced DNA: TGTGCCAGTAGCCGCGGGACAGGGGACCGCGAGCAGTACTTC. When the CDR3 is completed using the reference TRBV19 and TRBJ2-7 genes on either side, the full variable domain is DGGITQSPKYLFRKEGQNVTLSCEQNLNHDAMYWYRQDPGQGLRLIYYSQIVNDFQKGDIAEGYSVSREKKESFPLTVTSAQKNPTAFYLCASSRGTGDREQYFGPGTRLTVT.